The rows below give T cell receptor beta chains drawn from one sample of a study of resident and recirculating memory T cells in vitiligo. Repertoires were generated with immunoSEQ multiplex PCR, while TCRdb's copy carries only in-frame clones and drops some. The table records tens of thousands of clones, 92% of them present only once. The sample taken for sequencing was blood. Receptors were obtained from a male donor with vitiligo. Each CDR3 is given with its conserved first and last residue. D genes are given only for firm matches. Clone size is not always given. Where it is, it says once, few, many or a class for expanded clones.

D gene: TRBD1
V gene: TRBV7-2
clone size: .
J gene: TRBJ1-2
CDR3 protein: CASSPGQVNYGYTF
CDR3 DNA: TGTGCCAGCAGCCCCGGACAGGTTAACTATGGCTACACCTTC

D gene: TRBD1
V gene: TRBV5-8
clone size: .
J gene: TRBJ1-5
CDR3 protein: CASSDRQGVGQPQHF
CDR3 DNA: TGTGCCAGCAGCGATAGACAGGGGGTGGGTCAGCCCCAGCATTTT

D gene: TRBD1
V gene: TRBV28
clone size: .
J gene: TRBJ2-1
CDR3 protein: CASSGGQGEVYNEQFF
CDR3 DNA: TGTGCCAGCAGCGGTGGACAGGGGGAGGTCTACAATGAGCAGTTCTTC

D gene: .
V gene: TRBV5-1
clone size: once
J gene: TRBJ2-4
CDR3 protein: CASRTDSGIQYF
CDR3 DNA: TGCGCCAGCAGAACGGACAGCGGTATTCAGTACTTC

D gene: TRBD2
V gene: TRBV5-1
clone size: .
J gene: TRBJ2-1
CDR3 protein: CASSPLYREEYEQFF
CDR3 DNA: TGCGCCAGCAGCCCACTTTATCGGGAGGAATATGAGCAGTTCTTC

D gene: TRBD2
V gene: TRBV28
clone size: .
J gene: TRBJ2-7
CDR3 protein: CASILSGSTYEQYF
CDR3 DNA: TGTGCCAGCATCCTTAGCGGGAGCACGTACGAGCAGTACTTC

D gene: TRBD1
V gene: TRBV7-2
clone size: .
J gene: TRBJ2-5
CDR3 protein: CASRRTGGEETQYF
CDR3 DNA: TGTGCCAGCAGGCGGACAGGGGGTGAGGAGACCCAGTACTTC

D gene: .
V gene: TRBV4-2
clone size: many
J gene: TRBJ1-3
CDR3 protein: CASSRIRGTGNTIYF
CDR3 DNA: TGTGCCAGCAGCCGCATCAGGGGAACGGGAAACACCATATATTTT

D gene: TRBD1
V gene: TRBV27
clone size: .
J gene: TRBJ2-7
CDR3 protein: CASSSTGGPYEQYF
CDR3 DNA: TGTGCCAGCAGTTCTACAGGGGGGCCCTACGAGCAGTACTTC

D gene: .
V gene: TRBV18
clone size: .
J gene: TRBJ1-1
CDR3 protein: CASSPGAVNTEAFF
CDR3 DNA: TGTGCCAGCTCACCGGGGGCAGTGAACACTGAAGCTTTCTTT

D gene: .
V gene: TRBV7-3
clone size: .
J gene: TRBJ2-4
CDR3 protein: CASSLRRGDIQYF
CDR3 DNA: TGTGCCAGCAGCTTACGCAGGGGGGACATTCAGTACTTC

D gene: TRBD1
V gene: TRBV7-9
clone size: .
J gene: TRBJ1-2
CDR3 protein: CASSLGGQAFYGYTF
CDR3 DNA: TGTGCCAGCAGCTTAGGGGGACAGGCCTTCTATGGCTACACCTTC

D gene: TRBD2
V gene: TRBV4-3
clone size: .
J gene: TRBJ2-2
CDR3 protein: CASSQEVASGGRTGELFF
CDR3 DNA: TGCGCCAGCAGCCAAGAAGTGGCTAGCGGGGGCAGGACCGGGGAGCTGTTTTTT

D gene: TRBD1
V gene: TRBV6-5
clone size: once
J gene: TRBJ2-7
CDR3 protein: CASSYSTGESSYEQYF
CDR3 DNA: TGTGCCAGCAGTTACTCGACAGGGGAAAGCTCCTACGAGCAGTACTTC

D gene: .
V gene: TRBV6-5
clone size: .
J gene: TRBJ2-5
CDR3 protein: CASRTGLNF
CDR3 DNA: TGTGCCAGCAGAACGGGACTCAACTTC

D gene: TRBD2
V gene: TRBV5-6
clone size: .
J gene: TRBJ2-7
CDR3 protein: CASSSSREVSYEQYF
CDR3 DNA: TGTGCCAGCAGCTCGTCCCGGGAGGTTTCCTACGAGCAGTACTTC

D gene: .
V gene: TRBV10-1
clone size: .
J gene: TRBJ2-2
CDR3 protein: CASSFHRDFELGELFF
CDR3 DNA: TGCGCCAGCAGCTTCCACCGGGACTTCGAATTAGGGGAGCTGTTTTTT

D gene: .
V gene: TRBV5-1
clone size: .
J gene: TRBJ2-5
CDR3 protein: CASSLGAGRQTQYF
CDR3 DNA: TGCGCCAGCAGCTTGGGGGCAGGGCGGCAGACCCAGTACTTC

D gene: TRBD2
V gene: TRBV7-3
clone size: .
J gene: TRBJ2-3
CDR3 protein: CASSLTVNSGGTDTQYF
CDR3 DNA: TGTGCCAGCAGCTTAACTGTCAATAGCGGGGGCACAGATACGCAGTATTTT

D gene: .
V gene: TRBV21-1
clone size: .
J gene: TRBJ2-7
CDR3 protein: CASQKGSSSYEQYF
CDR3 DNA: TGTGCCAGCCAGAAGGGGTCGAGCTCCTACGAGCAGTACTTC

D gene: .
V gene: TRBV7-3
clone size: .
J gene: TRBJ2-2
CDR3 protein: CASSLRSGVGLTGELFF
CDR3 DNA: TGTGCCAGCAGCTTAAGATCTGGTGTGGGCCTCACCGGGGAGCTGTTTTTT

D gene: TRBD2
V gene: TRBV6-5
clone size: .
J gene: TRBJ2-3
CDR3 protein: CASSYVAGVRPDTQYF
CDR3 DNA: TGTGCCAGCAGTTATGTGGCGGGAGTACGTCCAGATACGCAGTATTTT

D gene: .
V gene: TRBV27
clone size: .
J gene: TRBJ2-5
CDR3 protein: CASSLTWPLQGNREETQYF
CDR3 DNA: TGTGCCAGCAGTTTGACCTGGCCCCTACAGGGTAATAGGGAAGAGACCCAGTACTTC

D gene: .
V gene: TRBV2
clone size: .
J gene: TRBJ1-4
CDR3 protein: CASSPSGVNEKLFF
CDR3 DNA: TGTGCCAGCAGTCCGAGTGGTGTGAATGAAAAACTGTTTTTT

D gene: .
V gene: TRBV27
clone size: .
J gene: TRBJ1-5
CDR3 protein: CASSLRGGQPQHF
CDR3 DNA: TGTGCCAGCAGTTTAAGGGGTGGTCAGCCCCAGCATTTT

D gene: TRBD1
V gene: TRBV5-1
clone size: .
J gene: TRBJ2-5
CDR3 protein: CASSLYRGTAETQYF
CDR3 DNA: TGCGCCAGCAGCTTGTACAGGGGCACGGCGGAGACCCAGTACTTC

D gene: .
V gene: TRBV6-4
clone size: once
J gene: TRBJ2-3
CDR3 protein: CASSEGAASTDTQYF
CDR3 DNA: TGTGCCAGCAGTGAAGGGGCGGCTAGCACAGATACGCAGTATTTT

D gene: TRBD1
V gene: TRBV5-1
clone size: .
J gene: TRBJ1-1
CDR3 protein: CASSSGQPNTEAFF
CDR3 DNA: TGCGCCAGCAGCTCGGGACAGCCGAACACTGAAGCTTTCTTT

D gene: .
V gene: TRBV5-6
clone size: .
J gene: TRBJ1-6
CDR3 protein: CASSESGQRPLHF
CDR3 DNA: TGTGCCAGCAGCGAGAGTGGGCAGAGACCCCTCCACTTT

D gene: .
V gene: TRBV9
clone size: .
J gene: TRBJ1-1
CDR3 protein: CASSAAPRGEAFF
CDR3 DNA: TGTGCCAGCAGCGCCGCACCACGGGGTGAAGCTTTCTTT

D gene: TRBD2
V gene: TRBV9
clone size: .
J gene: TRBJ2-7
CDR3 protein: CASSVGGLAGLYEQYF
CDR3 DNA: TGTGCCAGCAGCGTAGGGGGACTAGCGGGATTATACGAGCAGTACTTC

D gene: TRBD2
V gene: TRBV4-1
clone size: .
J gene: TRBJ2-7
CDR3 protein: CASSPFSGGSYEQYF
CDR3 DNA: TGCGCCAGCAGCCCCTTTTCGGGGGGCTCCTACGAGCAGTACTTC

D gene: .
V gene: TRBV27
clone size: few
J gene: TRBJ1-2
CDR3 protein: CASSLEDYGYTF
CDR3 DNA: TGTGCCAGCAGTTTGGAGGACTATGGCTACACCTTC

D gene: .
V gene: TRBV19
clone size: .
J gene: TRBJ1-1
CDR3 protein: CASSIGTPIFGNTEAFF
CDR3 DNA: TGTGCCAGTAGTATCGGGACACCCATATTCGGGAACACTGAAGCTTTCTTT

D gene: .
V gene: TRBV12-1
clone size: .
J gene: TRBJ2-6
CDR3 protein: CASSLTPSGANVLTF
CDR3 DNA: TGTGCCAGCAGCCTGACACCCTCTGGGGCCAACGTCCTGACTTTC

D gene: .
V gene: TRBV28
clone size: few
J gene: TRBJ1-2
CDR3 protein: CASSLTPDRHGYTF
CDR3 DNA: TGTGCCAGCAGTTTAACGCCCGACAGGCATGGCTACACCTTC

D gene: TRBD2
V gene: TRBV27
clone size: .
J gene: TRBJ2-1
CDR3 protein: CASSPVGGWNEQFF
CDR3 DNA: TGTGCCAGCAGTCCAGTCGGGGGGTGGAATGAGCAGTTCTTC

D gene: .
V gene: TRBV7-2
clone size: .
J gene: TRBJ2-5
CDR3 protein: CASSLERRGGETQYF
CDR3 DNA: TGTGCCAGCAGCTTAGAGCGCAGGGGCGGGGAGACCCAGTACTTC

D gene: .
V gene: TRBV28
clone size: .
J gene: TRBJ2-3
CDR3 protein: CASTTGTRTDTQYF
CDR3 DNA: TGTGCCAGCACCACAGGGACCCGCACAGATACGCAGTATTTT

D gene: TRBD1
V gene: TRBV28
clone size: .
J gene: TRBJ1-2
CDR3 protein: CAVGGGKSNYGYTF
CDR3 DNA: TGTGCCGTAGGGGGCGGGAAATCTAACTATGGCTACACCTTC

D gene: TRBD2
V gene: TRBV18
clone size: .
J gene: TRBJ2-3
CDR3 protein: CASSPTSGRTDTQYF
CDR3 DNA: TGTGCCAGCTCACCGACTAGCGGGAGAACAGATACGCAGTATTTT

D gene: TRBD2
V gene: TRBV10-1
clone size: .
J gene: TRBJ2-3
CDR3 protein: CASSESAGLAGADTQYF
CDR3 DNA: TGCGCCAGCAGTGAGTCGGCGGGACTAGCGGGGGCAGATACGCAGTATTTT

D gene: .
V gene: TRBV9
clone size: .
J gene: TRBJ1-1
CDR3 protein: CASSGSGGSNTEAFF
CDR3 DNA: TGTGCCAGCAGCGGGTCGGGGGGGTCGAACACTGAAGCTTTCTTT